What follows describes a single T cell receptor beta chain. No antigen is known for it. A multiplex PCR was run with 60 Vbeta primers and 13 Jbeta primers. Assay: immunoSEQ multiplex PCR; the TCRdb copy retains only in-frame clones and omits some. The profile covers 120,000 or so clones, with roughly 70% appearing a single time and approximately 4% taken by the ten largest. The data originate from a study of cytomegalovirus exposure and HLA in healthy donors. Overall study findings and caveats: The authors later found most CMV-associated TCR beta chains appeared HLA-restricted. The sole available immune exposure information was CMV serostatus. Previously analyzed data showed that most TCR beta V segments were productive at a frequency of about 90% or about 30%. It was 150 or so TCR beta chains that were listed as cytomegalovirus-associated.

There are 15 residues in the CDR3. V lost 0 bases to trimming and J lost 5 bases, with 13 bases between them. Germline CDR1 and CDR2: SGHVS and FQNEAQ. Sequencing input: PBMCs. This sequence joins TRBV7-8 and TRBJ1-1; D perhaps matches TRBD1 (6 bases). The TCR was taken from a man aged 40-49 years in good health and CMV-seropositive. CDR3 bases: TGTGCCAGCAGCTTAGCAGGGAGGGGGGGTACTGAAGCTTTCTTT. Translation gives CASSLAGRGGTEAFF.